This TCR beta chain came from a study of chemoradiotherapy in HPV16-positive cancers (dated by TCRdb to between 2021 and 2024). Study-level background: Using functional T-cell assays on cells from a couple of HPV16-positive patients, the researchers defined candidate HPV-specific T-cell clones and common TCR motifs. The study asked whether T-cell immunity against the HPV oncoproteins E6 and E7 changes during chemoradiotherapy and whether it affects survival. TCR repertoires from some 90 patients with HPV-related cancers were then used to track the candidate HPV-specific TCRs and motifs. What the work shows at the level of the full study, not this receptor alone: Expansion of candidate HPV-specific clones and E7-related TCR motifs was observed in the tumor microenvironment during treatment, whereas no such expansion was observed for non-HPV-specific T cells. The survival association was reported for HPV16-positive patients, and the functional definition of HPV-specific T cells was derived from only a couple of HPV16-positive patients. Improved recurrence-free survival in HPV16-positive patients was associated with expansion of HPV-responsive T cells during chemoradiotherapy.

With regard to this clone: The specificity of this receptor is unknown. No quality values exist for individual bases; no much larger clone is one base distant.

Receptor libraries were prepared by the immunoSEQ multiplex PCR assay. The clones in this table, taken by TCRdb from immuneACCESS, are in-frame only. Not every clone is retained; where verified, under half of the shortfall comes from an unresolved V gene, and the cause of the rest is unknown. For this sample the table gives roughly 2,000 clones, of which 67% were detected only once. The top ten clones comprise around 29% of the sample. V is clipped by 4 bases and J by 2 bases, and the sequence between their germline boundaries is 9 bases long. CDR1 and CDR2, per the germline V gene, are SGHDT and YYEEEE. The CDR3 holds 13 amino acids from the cysteine to the phenylalanine. The retained sequence is limited to the CDR3, 39 bases, with the frame set at the first base. Because repertoires were sampled repeatedly during chemoradiotherapy, clonal expansion in the tumor microenvironment could be followed.

This sequence was found in a human donor with HPV-associated anogenital cancer. Recombination joined TRBV5-6 with TRBJ2-5, with the identity of the D gene unclear. Sequenced material: tumor tissue, taken from a patient who underwent chemoradiotherapy. The CDR3 amino acid sequence is: CASSPGSQETQYF. The sequenced DNA is TGTGCCAGCAGCCCTGGATCGCAAGAGACCCAGTACTTC.